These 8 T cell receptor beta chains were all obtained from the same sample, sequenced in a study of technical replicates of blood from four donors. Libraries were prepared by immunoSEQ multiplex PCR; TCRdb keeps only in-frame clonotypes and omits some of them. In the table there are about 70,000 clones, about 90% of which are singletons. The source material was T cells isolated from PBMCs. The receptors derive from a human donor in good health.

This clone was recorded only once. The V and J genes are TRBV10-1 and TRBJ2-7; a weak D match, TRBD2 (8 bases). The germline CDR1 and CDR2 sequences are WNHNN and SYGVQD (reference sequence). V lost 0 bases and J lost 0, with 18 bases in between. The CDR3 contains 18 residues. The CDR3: CASSESRVAGQSSYEQYF. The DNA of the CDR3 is TGCGCCAGCAGTGAGTCGCGAGTAGCGGGACAGAGCTCCTACGAGCAGTACTTC.

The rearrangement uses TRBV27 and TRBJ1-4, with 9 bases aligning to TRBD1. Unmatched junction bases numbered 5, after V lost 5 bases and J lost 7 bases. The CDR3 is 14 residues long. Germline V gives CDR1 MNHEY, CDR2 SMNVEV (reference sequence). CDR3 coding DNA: TGTGCCAGCAGTCCGGGGACAGGGTCTGAAAAACTGTTTTTT. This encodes CASSPGTGSEKLFF.

This CDR3 is CASSWMTGRTANYGYTF. For the CDR3, the DNA is TGTGCCAGTAGTTGGATGACAGGTAGAACAGCTAACTATGGCTACACCTTC. The chain is built from TRBV19 and TRBJ1-2; the D gene is possibly TRBD1 (6 bases). Germline V gene sequence: CDR1 LNHDA, CDR2 SQIVND (reference sequence). V dropped 5 bases and J dropped 0 bases, with 19 bases sitting between them. This CDR3 comprises 17 residues.

The CDR3, as DNA: TGTGCCAGCAGCCAGACTAGCGGGAGGGCCTGGGAGCAGTTCTTC. Translating it yields CASSQTSGRAWEQFF. The rearrangement uses TRBV28 and TRBJ2-1; 14 positions agree with TRBD2. CDR1 is MDHEN, CDR2 SYDVKM, per germline. The ends lost 6 bases at V and 10 bases at J; junction bases unmatched: 8. The CDR3 is 15 residues long.

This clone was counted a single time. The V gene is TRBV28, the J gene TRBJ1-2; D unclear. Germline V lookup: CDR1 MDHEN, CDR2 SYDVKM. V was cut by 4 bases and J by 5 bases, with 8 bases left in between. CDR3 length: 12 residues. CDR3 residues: CASSSPLYGYTF. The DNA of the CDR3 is TGTGCCAGCAGTTCCCCCCTTTATGGCTACACCTTC.

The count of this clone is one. CDR3 protein: CSVVLRTPGSGNTIYF. CDR3 nucleotides: TGCAGCGTTGTCCTTAGAACACCAGGGTCTGGAAACACCATATATTTT. This sequence joins TRBV29-1 and TRBJ1-3; possible D gene TRBD1, 5 bases. Germline values: CDR1 SQVTM, CDR2 ANQGSEA. The CDR3 extends over 16 amino acids. The germline V and J ends were trimmed by 4 bases and 1 base, with 17 bases remaining between them.

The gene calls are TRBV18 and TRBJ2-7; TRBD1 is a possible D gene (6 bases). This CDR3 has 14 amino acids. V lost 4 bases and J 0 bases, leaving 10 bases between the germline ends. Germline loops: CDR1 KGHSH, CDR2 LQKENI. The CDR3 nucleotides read TGTGCCAGCTCACAATTGGACAGCTCCTACGAGCAGTACTTC. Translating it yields CASSQLDSSYEQYF.

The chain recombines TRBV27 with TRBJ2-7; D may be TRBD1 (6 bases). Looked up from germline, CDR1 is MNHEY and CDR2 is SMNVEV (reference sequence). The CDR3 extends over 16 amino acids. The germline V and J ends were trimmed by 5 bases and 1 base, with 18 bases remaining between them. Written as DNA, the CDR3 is TGTGCCAGCAGTCCTAGACAGGCCTCCAGGTCCTACGAGCAGTACTTC. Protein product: CASSPRQASRSYEQYF.